Listed here is a single T cell receptor beta chain. Its matching antigen is unknown. This sample is drawn from a study of CD8+ T cells in alopecia areata. Study outcomes and limitations: Lesional scalp exceeded normal scalp in clonality, especially in alopecia totalis/universalis.

TCR sequencing used cDNA made by reverse transcription of extracted RNA. Only in-frame clones appear in the TCRdb table, and some are missing; sequencing was by immunoSEQ multiplex PCR. The sample includes 95,000 to 120,000 clones, 59% of them seen just once. The CDR3 is made up of 13 amino acids. Germline CDR1 and CDR2: SGHVS and FNYEAQ. V gave up 5 bases and J gave up 4 bases, with 11 bases separating them. The sorting of PBMCs gave CD4+ and CD8+ T cells. The material sequenced was CD8+ T cells sorted from blood. The chain recombines TRBV7-6 with TRBJ2-5, with D tentatively TRBD1 (6 bases). The clonotype comes from a human donor in good health. CDR3 DNA: TGTGCCAGCAGCCCCGCCAGGGGAGAGACCCAGTACTTC. The encoded protein is CASSPARGETQYF.